The source of this T cell receptor beta chain is a study of cytomegalovirus exposure and HLA in healthy donors. Whole-study context: About 80 million unique TCR sequences came from HLA-typed donors in an early release. Points from the study as a whole: Association with HLA alleles at 0.05 false discovery rate was found for roughly 17,000 TCR beta sequences in a later analysis.

Primers: 60 Vbeta forward and 13 Jbeta reverse. In the original analysis: An analysis performed later counted around 80 million unique TCR beta chains (approximately 12 million of them shared). Profiled with immunoSEQ multiplex PCR; TCRdb holds only in-frame clones, not every one. The D gene and trimming were derived from the DNA, and the V and J assignments and clone size from that table. The sample gives about 150,000 clones, approximately 80% of which show up once; 4.5% to 7% is in the top ten. CDR3 length: 13 residues. Germline lookup yields CDR1 SGHAT and CDR2 FQNNGV. The ends were cut back, 6 bases at V and 3 bases at J, with 12 bases in the middle. On this clone: Its antigen is currently unknown.

This rearrangement joins TRBV11-2 to TRBJ2-7; D possibly corresponds to TRBD1 (6 bases). This TCR was recovered from a woman in her 40s in good health and CMV-seropositive. The sequenced sample was PBMCs. The CDR3 DNA reads as TGTGCCAGCAGGGTCACAGGGAGCTACGAGCAGTACTTC. Translating gives CASRVTGSYEQYF.